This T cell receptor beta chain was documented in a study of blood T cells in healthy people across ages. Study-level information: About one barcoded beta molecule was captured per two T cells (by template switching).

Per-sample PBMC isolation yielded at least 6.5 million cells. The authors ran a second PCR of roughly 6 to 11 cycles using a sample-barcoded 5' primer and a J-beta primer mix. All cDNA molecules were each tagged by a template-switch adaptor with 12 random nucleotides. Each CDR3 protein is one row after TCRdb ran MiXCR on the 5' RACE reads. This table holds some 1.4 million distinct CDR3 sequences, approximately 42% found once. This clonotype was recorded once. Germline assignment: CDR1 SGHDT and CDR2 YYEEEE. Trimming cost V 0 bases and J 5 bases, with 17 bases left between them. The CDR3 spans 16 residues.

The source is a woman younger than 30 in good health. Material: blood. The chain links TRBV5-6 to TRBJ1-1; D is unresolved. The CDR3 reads CASSLEEGLPRTEAFF. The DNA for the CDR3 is TGTGCCAGCAGCTTGGAGGAGGGCCTACCTCGGACTGAAGCTTTCTTT. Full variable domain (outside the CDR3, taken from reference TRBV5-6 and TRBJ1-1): DAGVTQSPTHLIKTRGQQVTLRCSPKSGHDTVSWYQQALGQGPQFIFQYYEEEERQRGNFPDRFSGHQFPNYSSELNVNALLLGDSALYLCASSLEEGLPRTEAFFGQGTRLTVV.